This record covers a single T cell receptor (beta chain). As handled by the study authors: Estimation of nucleated cell counts was performed using reference gene primer amplification. The table came from immunoSEQ multiplex PCR; TCRdb's copy has only in-frame clones and leaves some out. V and J calls and clone size are those listed in that table; D and trimming were worked out from the DNA. The sample has tens of thousands of clones; about 78% are singletons. This sample stems from a study of blood T cell repertoires in COVID-19. The CDR3 has 16 amino acids. Trimming stripped 5 bases from V and 0 bases from J, with 11 bases between. In germline, CDR1 is MNHEY, CDR2 SMNVEV (reference sequence).

The chain employs TRBV27 and TRBJ1-6; D perhaps matches TRBD1 (5 bases). The sample comprised peripheral blood. The sequence came from a human donor in a cohort sampled during active COVID-19. The chain's CDR3 is CASSPDDSSYNSPLHF. The CDR3 DNA reads as TGTGCCAGCAGTCCGGACGACAGCTCCTATAATTCACCCCTCCACTTT.